Below are 9 T cell receptor beta chains sequenced from a single sample in a study of blood T cell repertoires in COVID-19. Only in-frame clones appear in the TCRdb table, and some are missing; sequencing was by immunoSEQ multiplex PCR. The sample consists of roughly 100,000 clones, 70% to 80% of them appearing once. Sequencing was done on a sample of peripheral blood. These receptors were obtained from a man at least 80 years old with COVID-19, enrolled during active disease.

J is TRBJ2-7 and V is TRBV11-2, with 8 nucleotides matching TRBD1. The CDR3 loop spans 16 amino acids. With 5 bases clipped from V and 0 bases from J, the junction kept 9 bases outside the gene matches. CDR1 is SGHAT and CDR2 is FQNNGV in the germline V gene. The CDR3 DNA reads as TGTGCCAGCAGCACAGGTGGCAGGGGGCTCTCCTACGAGCAGTACTTC. Translating it yields CASSTGGRGLSYEQYF.

This sequence joins TRBV19 and TRBJ2-1; 13 bases match TRBD2. Germline V gene lookup returns CDR1 LNHDA and CDR2 SQIVND (reference sequence). The CDR3 has 16 residues. V trimming: 5 bases; J trimming: 7 bases; junction bases outside the gene matches: 8. For the CDR3, the DNA is TGTGCCAGTAGTCTCTCGACTAGCGGGAGGAGTAATGAGCAGTTCTTC. It is translated as CASSLSTSGRSNEQFF.

The gene calls are TRBV5-1 and TRBJ1-6; 8 nucleotides line up with TRBD1. This CDR3 region has 14 residues. Unmatched junction bases numbered 3, after V lost 3 bases and J lost 7 bases. Germline assignment: CDR1 SGHRS and CDR2 YFSETQ. The CDR3 sequence is CASSYGTGNSPLHF. The CDR3 DNA reads as TGCGCCAGCAGCTACGGGACAGGAAATTCACCCCTCCACTTT.

A single count supports this clone. As DNA, the CDR3 is TGTGCCAGCAGCCTTAACCCGGGGGGAAACTATGGCTACACCTTC. Translation: CASSLNPGGNYGYTF. The chain combines TRBV5-4 with TRBJ1-2; D is perhaps TRBD1 (5 bases). Germline V gene lookup returns CDR1 SGHNT and CDR2 YYREEE (reference sequence). The CDR3 extends over 15 amino acids. Trimming pared 4 bases from V and 2 bases from J, leaving 15 bases between.

The V call is TRBV30, the J call TRBJ1-4, with 9 bases fitting TRBD1. V lost 2 bases and J lost 6; bases outside the gene matches: 7. Germline V lookup: CDR1 GTSNPN, CDR2 SVGIG (reference sequence). This CDR3 has 15 amino acids. CDR3 amino acids: CAWSSYRGRDEKLFF. The CDR3 DNA reads as TGTGCCTGGAGTAGTTACAGGGGGCGGGATGAAAAACTGTTTTTT. The entire variable domain, with the rest obtained from reference TRBV30 and TRBJ1-4, is as follows: SQTIHQWPATLVQPVGSPLSLECTVEGTSNPNLYWYRQAAGRGLQLLFYSVGIGQISSEVPQNLSASRPQDRQFILSSKKLLLSDSGFYLCAWSSYRGRDEKLFFGSGTQLSVL.

This clone appeared a single time. The rearrangement joins TRBV3-1 (or the pseudogene TRBV3-2) to TRBJ2-7; TRBD2 agrees at 13 bases. The CDR3 consists of 13 residues. Per germline, CDR1 LGHDT and CDR2 YNNKEL (reference sequence). Losses at the gene ends were 4 bases for V and 6 bases for J; bases not matched to a gene: 0. This chain's CDR3 is CASSRTSGSEQYF. CDR3 DNA: TGTGCCAGCAGCCGGACTAGCGGGAGCGAGCAGTACTTC.

This clone was found once. This chain joins TRBV5-1 and TRBJ1-3; D is ambiguous. The CDR3 covers 17 residues. CDR1 is SGHRS and CDR2 is YFSETQ in the germline V gene. Trimming left V 1 base short and J 0 bases short, with 14 bases between. The CDR3 DNA is TGCGCCAGCAGCTTGTCCTGGGCCCAGAACTCTGGAAACACCATATATTTT. Its protein is CASSLSWAQNSGNTIYF. Complete variable domain (other parts from reference TRBV5-1 and TRBJ1-3): KAGVTQTPRYLIKTRGQQVTLSCSPISGHRSVSWYQQTPGQGLQFLFEYFSETQRNKGNFPGRFSGRQFSNSRSEMNVSTLELGDSALYLCASSLSWAQNSGNTIYFGEGSWLTVV.

This chain links TRBV28 with TRBJ2-7; the match to TRBD2 covers 8 bases. The V segment lost 4 bases and the J segment 3 bases; nucleotides outside the gene matches: 11. The length of the CDR3 is 16 residues. Germline CDR1 is MDHEN and CDR2 is SYDVKM. The CDR3 DNA reads as TGTGCCAGCAGTTCGCCTGCCGGTAGCGGGATCTACGAGCAGTACTTC. Amino acid sequence: CASSSPAGSGIYEQYF. The variable domain in full, completed from reference TRBV28 and TRBJ2-7, reads DVKVTQSSRYLVKRTGEKVFLECVQDMDHENMFWYRQDPGLGLRLIYFSYDVKMKEKGDIPEGYSVSREKKERFSLILESASTNQTSMYLCASSSPAGSGIYEQYFGPGTRLTVT.

The chain carries TRBV5-1 and TRBJ2-7; D is unclear. Germline CDR1 SGHRS, CDR2 YFSETQ. Trimming took off 0 bases at V and 0 bases at J, with 10 bases between the two ends. This CDR3 region has 15 residues. CDR3 nucleotide sequence: TGCGCCAGCAGCTTGGAACCTGACTTCTCCTACGAGCAGTACTTC. Amino acids: CASSLEPDFSYEQYF.